Given below is one TCR beta chain in context. Its target is not known. The V segment lost 0 bases and the J segment 0 bases; nucleotides outside the gene matches: 12. Germline loops: CDR1 LGHNA, CDR2 YNFKEQ. The CDR3 runs 20 residues. These data are taken from a study of OX40 agonist ivuxolimab in advanced cancers. Repertoires were generated with immunoSEQ multiplex PCR, while TCRdb's copy carries only in-frame clones and drops some. The profile shows 30,000 or so clones, under 85% of them singletons. Study-wide findings and caveats: With doses of 0.1-3.0 mg/kg, partial responders showed among the lowest clonal expansion.

This sequence originates from an adult with an advanced solid tumor such as melanoma, head and neck, liver or kidney cancer. The sequencing used CD4+ or CD8+ T cells sorted from blood, collected in a trial of the OX40 agonist ivuxolimab. The gene calls are TRBV4-2 and TRBJ2-2, with 8 bases fitting TRBD2. CDR3 loop: CASSQDLVAGSSANTGELFF. CDR3 nucleotide sequence: TGTGCCAGCAGCCAAGATCTTGTAGCGGGATCTTCCGCGAACACCGGGGAGCTGTTTTTT.